Presented here are 24 T cell receptor beta chains from one specimen sequenced in a study of shared clonotypes between healthy human individuals. Repertoires were generated with immunoSEQ multiplex PCR, while TCRdb's copy carries only in-frame clones and drops some. The sample lists around 700,000 clones; roughly 73% were seen once. Sequencing was done on a sample of memory CD4+ T cells sorted from blood. Subset defined: CD45RA-negative fraction. The source of these receptors is a woman in her 30s in good health.

Only one count was recorded for this clone. A far larger clone is one nucleotide away, so this likely arose from a read error. DNA of the CDR3: TGTGCCTGGACGACGGGAGGGCAAGATACCCAGTACTTC. It encodes CAWTTGGQDTQYF. The chain carries TRBV30 and TRBJ2-5, with 8 bases lining up with TRBD2. The CDR3 length is 13 residues. Germline lookup yields CDR1 GTSNPN and CDR2 SVGIG (reference sequence). Complete variable domain (other parts from reference TRBV30 and TRBJ2-5): SQTIHQWPATLVQPVGSPLSLECTVEGTSNPNLYWYRQAAGRGLQLLFYSVGIGQISSEVPQNLSASRPQDRQFILSSKKLLLSDSGFYLCAWTTGGQDTQYFGPGTRLLVL.

The V call is TRBV28, the J call TRBJ1-5; maybe TRBD1 (6 bases). The V end was cut by 6 bases, the J end by 1 base, with 10 bases between. The CDR3 spans 14 residues. Germline CDR1 is MDHEN and CDR2 is SYDVKM. CDR3 bases: TGTGCCAGCAGGAAACAGGGAAGCAATCAGCCCCAGCATTTT. Protein product: CASRKQGSNQPQHF.

J is TRBJ2-5 and V is TRBV19; 8 nucleotides line up with TRBD1. The CDR3 covers 14 residues. The germline V gene encodes CDR1 LNHDA and CDR2 SQIVND (reference sequence). V lost 4 bases and J lost 5; bases outside the gene matches: 6. The CDR3 region is CASSTGGAGETQYF. In nucleotides, the CDR3 is TGTGCCAGTAGTACAGGGGGCGCGGGGGAGACCCAGTACTTC.

The sample holds one count of this clone. The rearrangement uses TRBV5-4 and TRBJ2-2; either TRBD1 or TRBD2 may supply D (5 bases each). The CDR3 spans 16 residues. Between the trimmed V and J ends, which lost 4 bases and 0 bases, there was a span of 13 bases. Germline loops: CDR1 SGHNT, CDR2 YYREEE (reference sequence). CDR3 nucleotide sequence: TGTGCCAGCAGCAAACCTCAGGGAGCGAACACCGGGGAGCTGTTTTTT. This gives the protein CASSKPQGANTGELFF.

This chain connects TRBV19 to TRBJ2-1, with 9 nucleotides matching TRBD2. Per germline, CDR1 LNHDA and CDR2 SQIVND (reference sequence). The V and J ends lost 5 bases and 6 bases, in that order; junction bases with no gene match: 11. There are 16 residues in the CDR3. CDR3 sequence (DNA): TGTGCCAGTAGTGGGATTAGCGGGAGTTGGGGCAATGAGCAGTTCTTC. The encoded protein is CASSGISGSWGNEQFF.

V usage is TRBV19 and J usage is TRBJ1-5, with unresolved D. CDR3 size: 15 residues. Trimming took 7 bases from V and 1 from J, leaving 14 bases between them. CDR1 and CDR2 (germline): LNHDA, SQIVND (reference sequence). The CDR3 region has the DNA TGTGCCAGTACCCAATTTAACTGGAGCAATCAGCCCCAGCATTTT. Translated, it gives CASTQFNWSNQPQHF.

This clone was seen a few times. Other DNA sequences in the same sample also yield this CDR3. The chain uses TRBV2 and TRBJ1-5, with D perhaps TRBD1 (5 bases). The germline gives CDR1 SNHLY, CDR2 FYNNEI. V lost 3 bases and J lost 4, with 10 bases in between. The CDR3 consists of 14 residues. CDR3 sequence: CASSDRGGNQPQHF. The CDR3, as DNA: TGTGCCAGCAGTGACCGGGGGGGAAATCAGCCCCAGCATTTT.

There are a few counts of this clone. The chain employs TRBV7-2 and TRBJ2-1; 8 nucleotides match TRBD1. Germline trimming cut 1 base from V and 8 bases from J; bases unmatched to any gene: 13. CDR1 is SGHTA and CDR2 is FQGNSA in the germline V gene. The CDR3 runs 17 residues. The DNA of the CDR3 is TGTGCCAGCAGCTTAGATTTTCGGGCAGGGGGCAGGGATGAGCAGTTCTTC. This translates into CASSLDFRAGGRDEQFF.

J is TRBJ1-2 and V is TRBV2; D is unclear. The CDR3 has 15 residues. Germline CDR1 and CDR2: SNHLY and FYNNEI. Trimming cost V 2 bases and J 7 bases, with 17 bases left between them. In DNA, the CDR3 is TGTGCCAGCAGTGAAAATCCACTCCAATCGGGTGGCTACACCTTC. It codes for CASSENPLQSGGYTF.

The chain has TRBV4-1 and TRBJ1-2; 7 bases match TRBD1. Looked up from germline, CDR1 is MGHRA and CDR2 is YSYEKL. The CDR3 extends over 13 amino acids. With V trimmed by 6 bases and J by 4 bases, 5 bases remained unmatched. CDR3 residues: CASRPTGTYGYTF. CDR3 nucleotides: TGCGCCAGCAGACCGACAGGGACCTATGGCTACACCTTC.

The chain uses TRBV19 and TRBJ1-1, with TRBD1 matching 7 bases. The trim removed 3 bases at V and 11 bases at J, leaving 12 bases unmatched. CDR1 and CDR2 (germline): LNHDA, SQIVND (reference sequence). This CDR3 contains 14 residues. As DNA, the CDR3 is TGTGCCAGTAGTATCCGTTTCACAGGGGTGAGTGCTTTCTTT. Encoded protein: CASSIRFTGVSAFF.

This chain joins TRBV6-6 and TRBJ1-3; 10 bases match TRBD1. The CDR3 covers 15 residues. Losses at the gene ends were 6 bases for V and 2 bases for J; bases not matched to a gene: 4. Looked up from germline, CDR1 is MNHNY and CDR2 is SVGAGI (reference sequence). The CDR3: CASRSGTGAGNTIYF. The CDR3 DNA reads TGTGCCAGCAGGTCCGGGACAGGGGCTGGAAACACCATATATTTT.

This clone has just a few counts. V and J are TRBV7-2 and TRBJ2-5; no clear D gene. This CDR3 is built from 14 residues. The germline V gene encodes CDR1 SGHTA and CDR2 FQGNSA. V shed 5 bases and J shed 5 bases, with 15 bases lying between them. Here the CDR3 reads CASSPYLNSETQYF. The CDR3 nucleotides are TGTGCCAGCAGCCCCTACCTAAACAGTGAGACCCAGTACTTC.

The chain combines TRBV18 with TRBJ2-7; 9 bases map to TRBD2. Germline V gene sequence: CDR1 KGHSH, CDR2 LQKENI. The CDR3 consists of 16 residues. V lost 4 bases, J lost 3 bases, and 10 bases stayed unmatched. Here the CDR3 DNA reads TGTGCCAGCTCACGACCTGGACTAGCGCAAAACTACGAGCAGTACTTC. Its translation: CASSRPGLAQNYEQYF.

The chain combines TRBV19 with TRBJ2-1; 10 positions match TRBD2. Per germline, CDR1 LNHDA and CDR2 SQIVND (reference sequence). The CDR3 is made up of 15 amino acids. The J segment lost 10 bases and the V segment lost 3 bases, leaving 9 bases of the junction unmatched. CDR3 amino acids: CASSILGTSVREQFF. CDR3 bases: TGTGCCAGTAGTATCCTCGGGACTAGCGTACGGGAGCAGTTCTTC.

The CDR3 sequence is CASSYSGGLNEKLFF. The CDR3 DNA reads TGTGCCAGCAGTTACTCTGGGGGGCTTAATGAAAAACTGTTTTTT. The chain combines TRBV6-6 with TRBJ1-4; tentatively, D is TRBD1 (6 bases). Germline assignment: CDR1 MNHNY and CDR2 SVGAGI (reference sequence). Trimming removed 0 bases at V and 4 bases at J, with 9 bases between. CDR3 size: 15 residues.

The chain joins TRBV5-4 to TRBJ2-2; TRBD2 agrees at 12 bases. The CDR3 contains 16 residues. Germline V gene lookup returns CDR1 SGHNT and CDR2 YYREEE (reference sequence). J was trimmed by 8 bases and V by 0 bases; bases with no gene match: 5. The CDR3 DNA is TGTGCCAGCAGCTTGGGACTAGCGGGAGTGTCGGGGGAGCTGTTTTTT. Translation gives CASSLGLAGVSGELFF.

The chain has TRBV30 and TRBJ2-7; D perhaps matches TRBD2 (5 bases). Germline CDR1 is GTSNPN and CDR2 is SVGIG (reference sequence). Deletions cut 2 bases from V and 6 bases from J, with 14 bases between. This CDR3 has 13 residues. The CDR3 sequence is CAWSSAGPREQYF. DNA of the CDR3: TGTGCCTGGAGTTCTGCGGGCCCCCGCGAGCAGTACTTC.

The rearrangement uses TRBV21-1 and TRBJ2-1; the table's TRBD2 call for D was not verified on the DNA. TRBV21-1 is deemed a pseudogene. The CDR3 is 14 amino acids. The CDR3 DNA reads TGTGCCAGCAGAAGCGGGATTCGAAACAATGAGCAGTTCTTC. This translates into CASRSGIRNNEQFF.

A single count supports this clone. V usage is TRBV27 and J usage is TRBJ1-1; tentative D call: TRBD1 (6 bases). The CDR3 has 14 residues. The germline V and J ends were trimmed by 3 bases and 6 bases, with 14 bases remaining between them. Germline V lookup: CDR1 MNHEY, CDR2 SMNVEV (reference sequence). CDR3 amino acids: CASSLNGGAAEAFF. The CDR3 bases are TGTGCCAGCAGTTTGAATGGGGGGGCTGCTGAAGCTTTCTTT.

As for this clone: A much larger clone is a single base away; this may be a read error. The chain joins TRBV14 to TRBJ2-3; D gene unclear. The germline V gene has CDR1 SGHDN and CDR2 FVKESK. Trimming stripped 3 bases from V and 2 bases from J, with 6 bases between. CDR3 length equals 13 residues. CDR3 sequence: CASSQGNTDTQYF. The CDR3 nucleotides read TGTGCCAGCAGCCAGGGTAACACAGATACGCAGTATTTT.

This rearrangement joins TRBV2 to TRBJ1-2; no firm D call. This CDR3 region has 15 residues. Germline CDR1 and CDR2: SNHLY and FYNNEI. Deletions cut 1 base from V and 8 bases from J, with 17 bases between. CDR3 coding DNA: TGTGCCAGCAGTGAAGTCAGGACGCCTCTACGGGGCTACACCTTC. This sequence encodes CASSEVRTPLRGYTF.

The CDR3 sequence is CASSGGVGGYEQYF. CDR3 DNA: TGTGCCAGCAGTGGGGGGGTTGGTGGATACGAGCAGTACTTC. The J gene is TRBJ2-7, the V gene TRBV2; D possibly corresponds to TRBD2 (6 bases). Per the germline V gene, CDR1 is SNHLY and CDR2 is FYNNEI. V was trimmed by 4 bases and J by 4 bases, leaving 14 bases between them. The CDR3 covers 14 residues. Based on the CDR3 plus reference TRBV2 and TRBJ2-7, the full variable domain is EPEVTQTPSHQVTQMGQEVILRCVPISNHLYFYWYRQILGQKVEFLVSFYNNEISEKSEIFDDQFSVERPDGSNFTLKIRSTKLEDSAMYFCASSGGVGGYEQYFGPGTRLTVT.

The DNA of the CDR3 is TGTGCCAGCTCATCCGACAGGGCGTCGGGTGGTGAGCAGTTCTTC. Amino acids: CASSSDRASGGEQFF. The chain couples TRBV18 to TRBJ2-1; 7 bases agree with TRBD1. Unmatched junction bases numbered 13, after V lost 5 bases and J lost 9 bases. CDR1 and CDR2 (germline): KGHSH, LQKENI. The CDR3 is made up of 15 amino acids.